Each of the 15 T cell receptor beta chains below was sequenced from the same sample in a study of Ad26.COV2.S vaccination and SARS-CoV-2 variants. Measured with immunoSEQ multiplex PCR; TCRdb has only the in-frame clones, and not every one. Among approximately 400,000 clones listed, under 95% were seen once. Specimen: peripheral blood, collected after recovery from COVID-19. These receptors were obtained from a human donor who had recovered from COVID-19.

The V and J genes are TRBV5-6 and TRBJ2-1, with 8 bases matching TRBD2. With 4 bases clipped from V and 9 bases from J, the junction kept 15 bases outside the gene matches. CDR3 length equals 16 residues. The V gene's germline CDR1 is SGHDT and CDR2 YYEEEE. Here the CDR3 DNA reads TGTGCCAGCAGCCATGAACCGGGGGGGAGGTCGACTGAGCAGTTCTTC. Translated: CASSHEPGGRSTEQFF.

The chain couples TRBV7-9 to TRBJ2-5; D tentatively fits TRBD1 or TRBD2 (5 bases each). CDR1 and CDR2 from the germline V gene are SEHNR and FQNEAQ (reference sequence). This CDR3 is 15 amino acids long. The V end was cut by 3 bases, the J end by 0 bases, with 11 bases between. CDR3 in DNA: TGTGCCAGCAGCTTCGAAGGGACGTACCAAGAGACCCAGTACTTC. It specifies CASSFEGTYQETQYF.

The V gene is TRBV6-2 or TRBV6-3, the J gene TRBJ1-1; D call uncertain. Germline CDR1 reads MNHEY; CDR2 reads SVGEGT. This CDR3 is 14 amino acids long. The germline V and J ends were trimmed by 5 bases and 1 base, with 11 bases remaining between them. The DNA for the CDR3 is TGTGCCAGCAGTCCAAGCGGACGGAACACTGAAGCTTTCTTT. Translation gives CASSPSGRNTEAFF.

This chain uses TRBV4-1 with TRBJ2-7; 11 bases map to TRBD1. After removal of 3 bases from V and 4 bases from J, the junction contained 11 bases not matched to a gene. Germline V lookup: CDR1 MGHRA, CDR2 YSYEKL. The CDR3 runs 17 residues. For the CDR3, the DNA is TGCGCCAGCAGCCATCTAGGAACCGGGACAGGGGGTTACGAGCAGTACTTC. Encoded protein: CASSHLGTGTGGYEQYF.

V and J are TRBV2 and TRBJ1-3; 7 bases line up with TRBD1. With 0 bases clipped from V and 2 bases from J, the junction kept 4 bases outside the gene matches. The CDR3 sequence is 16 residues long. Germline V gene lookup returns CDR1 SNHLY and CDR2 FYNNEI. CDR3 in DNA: TGTGCCAGCAGTGAAGCGGGCAGGGGGACTGGAAACACCATATATTTT. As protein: CASSEAGRGTGNTIYF.

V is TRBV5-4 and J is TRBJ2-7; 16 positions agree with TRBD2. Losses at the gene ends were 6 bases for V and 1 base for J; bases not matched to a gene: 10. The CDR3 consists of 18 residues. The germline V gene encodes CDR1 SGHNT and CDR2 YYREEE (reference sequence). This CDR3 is CASTPGTSGGASSYEQYF. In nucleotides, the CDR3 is TGTGCCAGCACCCCCGGGACTAGCGGGGGGGCGTCGTCCTACGAGCAGTACTTC.

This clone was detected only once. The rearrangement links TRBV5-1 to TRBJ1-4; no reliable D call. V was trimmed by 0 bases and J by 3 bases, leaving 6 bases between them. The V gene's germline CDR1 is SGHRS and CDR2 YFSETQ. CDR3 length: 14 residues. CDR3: CASSLAGSNEKLFF. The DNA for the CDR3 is TGCGCCAGCAGCTTGGCAGGTTCTAATGAAAAACTGTTTTTT.

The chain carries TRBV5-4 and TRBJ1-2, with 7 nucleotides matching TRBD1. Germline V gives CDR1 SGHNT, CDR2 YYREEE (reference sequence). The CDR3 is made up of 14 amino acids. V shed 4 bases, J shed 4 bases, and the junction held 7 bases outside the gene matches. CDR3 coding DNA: TGTGCCAGCAGCGGGTGGGACAGACCCTATGGCTACACCTTC. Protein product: CASSGWDRPYGYTF.

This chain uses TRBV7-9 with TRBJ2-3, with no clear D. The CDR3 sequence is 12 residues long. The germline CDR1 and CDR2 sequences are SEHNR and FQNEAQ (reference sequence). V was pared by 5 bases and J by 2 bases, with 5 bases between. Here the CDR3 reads CASSVDTDTQYF. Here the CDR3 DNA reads TGTGCCAGCAGCGTAGACACAGATACGCAGTATTTT.

In nucleotides, the CDR3 is TGTGCCAGCAGCCCCCAGGGGGAGATTTACAATGAGCAGTTCTTC. This codes for CASSPQGEIYNEQFF. The chain couples TRBV7-8 to TRBJ2-1, with 7 bases that match TRBD1. The V gene's germline CDR1 is SGHVS and CDR2 FQNEAQ. J was trimmed by 4 bases and V by 5 bases; bases with no gene match: 8. The length of the CDR3 is 15 residues.

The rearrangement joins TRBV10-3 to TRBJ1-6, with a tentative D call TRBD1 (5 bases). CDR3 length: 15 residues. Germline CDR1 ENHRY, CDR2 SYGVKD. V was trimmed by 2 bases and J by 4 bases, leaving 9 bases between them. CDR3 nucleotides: TGTGCCATCAGTGAGGGGACCGTATATAATTCACCCCTCCACTTT. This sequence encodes CAISEGTVYNSPLHF.

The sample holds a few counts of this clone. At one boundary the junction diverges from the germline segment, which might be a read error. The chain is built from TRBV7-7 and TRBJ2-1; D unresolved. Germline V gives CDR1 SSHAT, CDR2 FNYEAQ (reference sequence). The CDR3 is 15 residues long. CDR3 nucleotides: TGTGCTAGCAGCTTAGTTGTAAGCTCCTACAATGAGCAGTTCTTC. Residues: CASSLVVSSYNEQFF.

CDR3 bases: TGCGCCAGCAGTGAGTCGATAGGGGCCGCGGGGTATTTT. It encodes CASSESIGAAGYF. V usage is TRBV10-2 and J usage is TRBJ2-3; perhaps D is TRBD1 or TRBD2 (5 bases each). Trimming shortened V by 0 bases and J by 14 bases, and 15 bases separated the two germline ends. The germline V gene encodes CDR1 WSHSY and CDR2 SAAADI. The CDR3 extends over 13 amino acids.

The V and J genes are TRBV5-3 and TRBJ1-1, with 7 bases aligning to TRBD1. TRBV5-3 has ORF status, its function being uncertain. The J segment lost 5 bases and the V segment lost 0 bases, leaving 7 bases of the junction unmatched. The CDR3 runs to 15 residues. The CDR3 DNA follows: TGTGCCAGAAGCTTGGCTAACAGGGGAGGGACTGAAGCTTTCTTT. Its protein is CARSLANRGGTEAFF.

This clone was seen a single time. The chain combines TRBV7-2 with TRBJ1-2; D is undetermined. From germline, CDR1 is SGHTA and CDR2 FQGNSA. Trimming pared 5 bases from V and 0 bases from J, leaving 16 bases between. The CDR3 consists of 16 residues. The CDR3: CASSPPLGRPNYGYTF. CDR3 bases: TGTGCCAGCAGCCCCCCATTGGGGAGACCTAACTATGGCTACACCTTC. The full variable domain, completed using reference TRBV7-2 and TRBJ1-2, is GAGVSQSPSNKVTEKGKDVELRCDPISGHTALYWYRQSLGQGLEFLIYFQGNSAPDKSGLPSDRFSAERTGGSVSTLTIQRTQQEDSAVYLCASSPPLGRPNYGYTFGSGTRLTVV.